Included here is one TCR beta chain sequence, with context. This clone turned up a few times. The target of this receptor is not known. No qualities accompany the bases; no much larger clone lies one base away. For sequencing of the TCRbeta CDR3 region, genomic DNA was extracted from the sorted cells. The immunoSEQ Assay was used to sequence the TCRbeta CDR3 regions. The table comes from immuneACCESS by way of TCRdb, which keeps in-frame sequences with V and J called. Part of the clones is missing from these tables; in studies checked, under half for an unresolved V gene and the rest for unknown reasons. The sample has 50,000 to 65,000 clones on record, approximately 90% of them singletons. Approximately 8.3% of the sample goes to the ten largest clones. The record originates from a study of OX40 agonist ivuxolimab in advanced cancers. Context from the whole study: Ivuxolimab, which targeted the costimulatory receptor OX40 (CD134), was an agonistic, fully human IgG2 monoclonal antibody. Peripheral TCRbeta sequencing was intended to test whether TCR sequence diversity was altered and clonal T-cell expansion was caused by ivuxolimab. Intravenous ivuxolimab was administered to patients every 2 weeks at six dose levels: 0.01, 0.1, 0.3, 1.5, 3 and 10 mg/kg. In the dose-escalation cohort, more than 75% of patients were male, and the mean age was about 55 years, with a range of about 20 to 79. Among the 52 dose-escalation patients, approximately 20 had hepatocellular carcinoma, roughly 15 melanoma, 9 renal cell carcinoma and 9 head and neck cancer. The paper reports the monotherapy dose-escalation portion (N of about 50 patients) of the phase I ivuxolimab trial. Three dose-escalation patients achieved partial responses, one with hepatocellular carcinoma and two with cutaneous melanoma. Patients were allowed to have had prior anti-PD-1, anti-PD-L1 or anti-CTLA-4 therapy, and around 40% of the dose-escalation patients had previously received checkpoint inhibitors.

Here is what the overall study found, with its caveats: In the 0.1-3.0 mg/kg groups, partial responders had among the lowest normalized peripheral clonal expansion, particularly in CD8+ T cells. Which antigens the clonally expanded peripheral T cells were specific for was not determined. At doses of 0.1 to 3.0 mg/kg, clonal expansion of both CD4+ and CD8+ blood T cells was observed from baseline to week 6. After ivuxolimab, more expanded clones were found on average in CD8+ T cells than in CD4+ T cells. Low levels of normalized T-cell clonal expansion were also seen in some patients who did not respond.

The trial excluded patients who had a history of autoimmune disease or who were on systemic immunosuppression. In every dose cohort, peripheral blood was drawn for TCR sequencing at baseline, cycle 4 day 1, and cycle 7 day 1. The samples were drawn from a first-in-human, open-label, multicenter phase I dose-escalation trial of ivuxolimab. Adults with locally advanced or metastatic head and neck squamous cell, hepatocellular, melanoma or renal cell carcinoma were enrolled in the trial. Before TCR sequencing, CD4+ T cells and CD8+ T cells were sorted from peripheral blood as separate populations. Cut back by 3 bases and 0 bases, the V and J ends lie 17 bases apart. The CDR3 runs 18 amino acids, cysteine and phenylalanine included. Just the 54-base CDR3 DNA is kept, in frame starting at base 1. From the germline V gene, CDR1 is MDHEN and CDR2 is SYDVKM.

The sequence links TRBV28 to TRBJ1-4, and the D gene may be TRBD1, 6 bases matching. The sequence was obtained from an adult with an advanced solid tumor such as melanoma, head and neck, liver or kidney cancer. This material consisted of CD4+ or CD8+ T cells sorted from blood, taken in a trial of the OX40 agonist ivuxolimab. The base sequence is TGTGCCAGCAGTTTTGGACAGTGGATCCTTGCAACTAATGAAAAACTGTTTTTT. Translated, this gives CASSFGQWILATNEKLFF. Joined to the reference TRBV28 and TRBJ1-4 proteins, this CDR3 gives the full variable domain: DVKVTQSSRYLVKRTGEKVFLECVQDMDHENMFWYRQDPGLGLRLIYFSYDVKMKEKGDIPEGYSVSREKKERFSLILESASTNQTSMYLCASSFGQWILATNEKLFFGSGTQLSVL.